A selection of T cell receptor beta chains follows, all from one sample in a study of blood T cell repertoires in COVID-19. This table comes from immunoSEQ multiplex PCR, and its TCRdb copy is limited to in-frame clones, with some not included. The data show 200,000 to 300,000 clones, around 89% seen once. The sequenced sample consisted of PBMCs or T cells enriched from blood (not recorded which). All receptors come from a woman aged 25 to 39 who had recovered from COVID-19. Both conserved end residues are part of each CDR3. D genes are given only for firm matches. Part of the rows lack a size; the others show once, few, many or a class for expanded clones.

D,J,size,length,V,DNA,CDR3
NA,TRBJ2-1,NA,15,TRBV19,TGTGCCAGTAGTATAGATTGGGCGGGGATCAATGAGCAGTTCTTC,CASSIDWAGINEQFF
NA,TRBJ1-2,NA,12,TRBV6-2/TRBV6-3,TGTGCCAGCAGTGAGGCTAGCTATGGCTACACCTTC,CASSEASYGYTF
NA,TRBJ2-3,NA,14,TRBV7-3,TGTGCCAGCAGCTTTACCGCTAGAACTGATACGCAGTATTTT,CASSFTARTDTQYF
TRBD2,TRBJ2-1,NA,15,TRBV18,TGTGCCAGCTCACAAAGCGGGGACGTCTACAATGAGCAGTTCTTC,CASSQSGDVYNEQFF
NA,TRBJ1-2,NA,14,TRBV3-1/TRBV3-2,TGTGCCAGCAGCCAAGAGGTGGGGCTCTATGGCTACACCTTC,CASSQEVGLYGYTF
NA,TRBJ1-2,NA,14,TRBV18,TGTGCCAGCTCACCCAGAGACAGGCTCGCCGGCTACACCTTC,CASSPRDRLAGYTF
TRBD2,TRBJ2-5,NA,11,TRBV20-1,TGCAGTGGAACGGGAGGACAGACCCAGTACTTC,CSGTGGQTQYF
TRBD2,TRBJ2-1,NA,17,TRBV4-1,TGCGCCAGCAGAGGGCTAGCGGGTCTGTTTTCCTACAATGAGCAGTTCTTC,CASRGLAGLFSYNEQFF
NA,TRBJ1-2,NA,16,TRBV11-2,TGTGCCAGCAGCTTAGTAATGGAGTCAGCAATCTATGGCTACACCTTC,CASSLVMESAIYGYTF
NA,TRBJ1-1,NA,15,TRBV9,TGTGCCAGCAGCGTAGCGGGGGATGGGGCGACTGAAGCTTTCTTT,CASSVAGDGATEAFF
TRBD2,TRBJ2-5,NA,17,TRBV25-1,TGTGCCAGCAGCGCACCAGGACTAGCGGAGGGGGGAGAGACCCAGTACTTC,CASSAPGLAEGGETQYF
TRBD1,TRBJ1-5,NA,17,TRBV28,TGTGCCAGCAACTGGGACAGGGGCTCATTTACGAATCAGCCCCAGCATTTT,CASNWDRGSFTNQPQHF
NA,TRBJ2-7,NA,12,TRBV28,TGTGCCAGCAGTTTAGAGGGTAGGGAGCAGTACTTC,CASSLEGREQYF
NA,TRBJ2-2,NA,15,TRBV5-4,TGTGCCAGCAGCTTACGAGGGTTGAACACCGGGGAGCTGTTTTTT,CASSLRGLNTGELFF
TRBD2,TRBJ2-1,NA,18,TRBV4-2,TGTGCCAGCAGCCAAGATTTAGCGGGAGGGACCACGTACAATGAGCAGTTCTTC,CASSQDLAGGTTYNEQFF
TRBD1,TRBJ2-6,NA,17,TRBV4-2,TGTGCCAGCAGCCAAGATCCAGGGGGTTCTGGGGCCAACGTCCTGACTTTC,CASSQDPGGSGANVLTF
NA,TRBJ1-3,NA,14,TRBV7-2,TGTGCCAGCAGCCCCGCGGTACTGGGAAACACCATATATTTT,CASSPAVLGNTIYF
NA,TRBJ1-2,NA,13,TRBV2,TGTGCCAGCCATCCTGGGGGGAACTATGGCTACACCTTC,CASHPGGNYGYTF
NA,TRBJ1-3,NA,11,TRBV20-1,TGCAGTGCTAGACTCGGAAACACCATATATTTT,CSARLGNTIYF
NA,TRBJ1-5,NA,14,TRBV2,TGTGCCAGCAGACTTCAGGGGTCCAATCAGCCCCAGCATTTT,CASRLQGSNQPQHF
NA,TRBJ1-1,NA,12,TRBV30,TGTGCCTGGGGACAAGAGGGCACTGAAGCTTTCTTT,CAWGQEGTEAFF
NA,TRBJ2-7,NA,14,TRBV6-5,TGTGCCAGCAGTCCCGACAGGTTCTCCTACGAGCAGTACTTC,CASSPDRFSYEQYF
TRBD1,TRBJ2-6,NA,15,TRBV6-5,TGTGCCAGCAGTTACAGACAGGGGGTGGCCAACGTCCTGACTTTC,CASSYRQGVANVLTF
NA,TRBJ1-1,NA,13,TRBV9,TGTGCCAGCAGCGCAGTCACGAACACTGAAGCTTTCTTT,CASSAVTNTEAFF
NA,TRBJ2-7,NA,16,TRBV5-1,TGCGCCAGCAGCGTGAACCGGGACAAGTCCTCCTACGAGCAGTACTTC,CASSVNRDKSSYEQYF
TRBD1,TRBJ1-3,NA,13,TRBV6-6,TGTGCCAGCAGACAGGGGTGGGGAAACACCATATATTTT,CASRQGWGNTIYF
TRBD2,TRBJ2-1,NA,16,TRBV13,TGTGCCAGCAGCTTAGGCCGCGCTAGCGGGAGAGTTGAGCAGTTCTTC,CASSLGRASGRVEQFF
NA,TRBJ1-5,NA,16,TRBV15,TGTGCCACCAGCAGAGAACGACAACCTAGCAATCAGCCCCAGCATTTT,CATSRERQPSNQPQHF
NA,TRBJ1-2,NA,13,TRBV7-9,TGTGCCAGCAGCTTCGGGACTCTCTATGGCTACACCTTC,CASSFGTLYGYTF
NA,TRBJ1-1,NA,11,TRBV5-6,TGTGCCAGCAGCTTGTTCGCTGAAGCTTTCTTT,CASSLFAEAFF
NA,TRBJ1-1,NA,15,TRBV28,TGTGCCAGCAGTTTATCCGGGGTACTGAACACTGAAGCTTTCTTT,CASSLSGVLNTEAFF
NA,TRBJ1-2,NA,16,TRBV7-2,TGTGCCAGCAGCTTAGATGGTTTCAGGGCCGTCTATGGCTACACCTTC,CASSLDGFRAVYGYTF
TRBD2,TRBJ2-7,few,14,TRBV19,TGTGCCAGTAGTATGGTAGGGAGGGCCTACGAGCAGTACTTC,CASSMVGRAYEQYF
NA,TRBJ1-4,NA,15,TRBV5-6,TGTGCCAGCAGCTTGGTTGAAGGAGCGGGGGAAAAACTGTTTTTT,CASSLVEGAGEKLFF